The entry below gives a single T cell receptor beta chain sequence along with its context. Its cognate antigen is unknown. The data originate from a study of vaccination effects on CD4 cells after COVID-19. Findings and limits, study-wide: Small numbers of convalescent patients limited the study. It also lacked early post-infection timepoints.

TCRdb's copy holds only in-frame clones and misses some; the assay was immunoSEQ multiplex PCR. The sample records approximately 31,000 clones, 72% being singletons. The CDR3 spans 13 residues. Germline V gene data show CDR1 as SGHTA and CDR2 as FQGNSA. V gave up 6 bases and J gave up 4 bases, with 11 bases separating them. Antigen-specific CD4+ T cells were expanded with viral peptide pools in the ViraFEST assay before sequencing. It was after around eleven days of culture that CD4+ T cells were isolated. Vaccination of participants consisted of two doses of either the BNT162b2 or mRNA-1273 vaccine. In the vaccine recipients, nucleocapsid antibodies were negative and there was no prior SARS-CoV-2 infection. It was on days 3 and 7 that half the medium was replaced with IL-2 medium.

The gene calls are TRBV7-2 and TRBJ2-3; possible D gene TRBD2, 5 bases. The clonotype originates from a human donor who received a COVID-19 vaccine. Source: CD4+ T cells from PBMCs cultured with HCoV-229E spike peptides, taken after COVID-19 vaccination. The CDR3 loop is CASSMRTSDTQYF. In nucleotides, the CDR3 is TGTGCCAGCAGTATGCGGACTTCAGATACGCAGTATTTT.